The 2 T cell receptor beta chains below come from one sample, sequenced in a study of vaccination and CD4 T cells after COVID-19 (dated by TCRdb to between 2021 and 2024). Per the publication, the treatment or condition label means: roughly nine-day PBMC culture with coronavirus spike peptide pools or control peptides (ViraFEST assay). These TCRs' antigens remain unknown. Library method: PCR. The instrument was an Illumina iSeq 100. TCR sequencing of DNA from cultured CD4+ T cells used the Oncomine TCR Beta short-read assay at the Johns Hopkins FTIC core. TCRdb trimmed the raw reads at Q25, called clones with MiXCR and kept productive beta chains. Duplicate CDR3 protein sequences are folded into a single record with the most common DNA and genes. Here the sample has 22,000 or so distinct CDR3 sequences; about two fifths occur a single time. The top ten constitute about 14% of the sample. Sequenced material: CD4+ T cells from blood, cultured in vitro. These receptors came from a human donor who had recovered from COVID-19.

V and J are TRBV7-2 and TRBJ2-3, with 10 bases fitting TRBD2. The CDR3 spans 19 residues. Trimming took 2 bases from V and 2 from J; bases not matched to a gene: 13. Germline assignment: CDR1 SGHTA and CDR2 FQGNSA. The CDR3, as DNA: TGTGCCAGCAGCTTATATGGGCTGCTAGCGGGAGCCCACACAGATACGCAGTATTTT. As protein: CASSLYGLLAGAHTDTQYF.

This clonotype was detected only a few times. The J gene is TRBJ1-3, the V gene TRBV2; D unresolved. The germline gives CDR1 SNHLY, CDR2 FYNNEI. V lost 7 bases to trimming and J lost 4 bases, with 17 bases between them. This CDR3 comprises 15 residues. The CDR3 spells CASTSTRGKGNTIYF. CDR3 in DNA: TGTGCCAGCACCTCGACCCGGGGAAAAGGAAACACCATATATTTT. The whole variable domain, filled in from reference TRBV2 and TRBJ1-3, reads EPEVTQTPSHQVTQMGQEVILRCVPISNHLYFYWYRQILGQKVEFLVSFYNNEISEKSEIFDDQFSVERPDGSNFTLKIRSTKLEDSAMYFCASTSTRGKGNTIYFGEGSWLTVV.